The 29 T cell receptor beta chains given below trace back to one sample, sequenced in a study of cytomegalovirus exposure and HLA in healthy donors. The study ran its PCR with 60 Vbeta and 13 Jbeta primers. The assay was immunoSEQ multiplex PCR, and TCRdb's table has in-frame clones only and misses some. The table records over 80,000 clones, about 81% of them present only once. Sample: PBMCs. These receptors all stem from a man aged 40-55 years in good health and CMV-seropositive.

This sequence joins TRBV19 and TRBJ1-1; D may be TRBD1 (6 bases). Germline V gives CDR1 LNHDA, CDR2 SQIVND (reference sequence). This CDR3 spans 14 amino acids. V was shortened by 5 bases and J by 5 bases, with 15 bases between the two germline ends. The CDR3, as DNA: TGTGCCAGTAGTGGGATTGACAGGACTACTGAAGCTTTCTTT. This codes for CASSGIDRTTEAFF.

This clone has only a few counts. The rearrangement links TRBV5-1 to TRBJ1-1; D ambiguous. V was shortened by 2 bases and J by 3 bases, with 14 bases between the two germline ends. Germline V gives CDR1 SGHRS, CDR2 YFSETQ. The CDR3 spans 15 residues. The CDR3 spells CASSLYFGEDTEAFF. The CDR3 DNA is TGCGCCAGCAGCTTATACTTCGGGGAGGACACTGAAGCTTTCTTT.

This clone was counted between two and nine times. J is TRBJ1-4 and V is TRBV18; perhaps TRBD1 as D (5 bases). The germline V gene has CDR1 KGHSH and CDR2 LQKENI. V was trimmed by 2 bases and J by 2 bases, leaving 12 bases between them. This CDR3 has 16 amino acids. The CDR3 region is CASSPTGIGTNEKLFF. The CDR3 nucleotides read TGTGCCAGCTCACCAACAGGCATCGGGACTAATGAAAAACTGTTTTTT.

The chain has TRBV2 and TRBJ2-7; D not certain. The CDR3 sequence is 11 residues long. V was cut by 2 bases and J by 4 bases, with 3 bases left in between. Per the germline V gene, CDR1 is SNHLY and CDR2 is FYNNEI. CDR3 nucleotide sequence: TGTGCCAGCAGTGAAACATACGAGCAGTACTTC. This gives the protein CASSETYEQYF.

The J gene is TRBJ1-2, the V gene TRBV2, with no clear D. The CDR3 contains 14 residues. Trimming pared 3 bases from V and 8 bases from J, leaving 16 bases between. Germline V gives CDR1 SNHLY, CDR2 FYNNEI. CDR3: CASSEAPGLGGYTF. CDR3 sequence (DNA): TGTGCCAGCAGTGAGGCTCCGGGGTTGGGCGGCTACACCTTC.

Note on this clone: Its ends do not fully match the called genes, so a read error is possible. The chain recombines TRBV7-9 with TRBJ1-2; 8 bases agree with TRBD1. The CDR3 runs 18 residues. Germline assignment: CDR1 SEHNR and CDR2 FQNEAQ (reference sequence). The CDR3 DNA follows: TGTTCCAGCAGTCGAGCAGGACAGGGTAGAAGCATGGGCTATGGCTACACCTTC. Protein product: CSSSRAGQGRSMGYGYTF. The full variable domain, completed using reference TRBV7-9 and TRBJ1-2, is DTGVSQNPRHKITKRGQNVTFRCDPISEHNRLYWYRQTLGQGPEFLTYFQNEAQLEKSRLLSDRFSAERPKGSFSTLEIQRTEQGDSAMYLCSSSRAGQGRSMGYGYTFGSGTRLTVV.

V usage is TRBV29-1 and J usage is TRBJ1-1; 7 nucleotides agree with TRBD1. The V segment lost 5 bases and the J segment 2 bases; nucleotides outside the gene matches: 5. The CDR3 is 13 amino acids. The V gene's germline CDR1 is SQVTM and CDR2 ANQGSEA. Here the CDR3 reads CSVSRQGNTEAFF. CDR3 DNA sequence: TGCAGCGTTTCTAGACAGGGCAACACTGAAGCTTTCTTT.

This clone was picked up a small number of times. The chain couples TRBV7-8 to TRBJ1-4, with a tentative D call TRBD1 (5 bases). The ends were cut back, 6 bases at V and 4 bases at J, with 15 bases in the middle. This CDR3 comprises 15 residues. In germline, CDR1 is SGHVS, CDR2 FQNEAQ. The CDR3 loop reads CASRKSGSVNEKLFF. Written as DNA, the CDR3 is TGTGCCAGCAGAAAATCAGGGTCAGTTAATGAAAAACTGTTTTTT.

The chain couples TRBV5-1 to TRBJ2-5; 13 bases agree with TRBD2. The V gene end was trimmed by 4 bases and the J gene end by 5 bases; junction bases not matched to a gene: 5. Germline V lookup: CDR1 SGHRS, CDR2 YFSETQ. The CDR3 extends over 15 amino acids. The CDR3 protein is CASSPGLAGIETQYF. The CDR3, as DNA: TGCGCCAGCAGCCCGGGACTAGCGGGAATCGAGACCCAGTACTTC.

The chain joins TRBV10-2 to TRBJ2-1; TRBD2 matches 12 bases. Germline CDR1 reads WSHSY; CDR2 reads SAAADI. The CDR3 totals 16 residues. Trimming at V came to 6 bases and at J to 0 bases, leaving 3 bases not matched to a gene. In DNA, the CDR3 is TGCGCCAGCAGCCCTAGCGGGAGGGCCTCCTACAATGAGCAGTTCTTC. It specifies CASSPSGRASYNEQFF.

V is TRBV25-1 and J is TRBJ1-1; a weak D match, TRBD1 (5 bases). The germline V and J ends were trimmed by 6 bases and 3 bases, with 17 bases remaining between them. The germline V gene encodes CDR1 MGHDK and CDR2 SYGVNS. CDR3 length: 15 residues. The CDR3 reads CASRHLQVGYTEAFF. The DNA for the CDR3 is TGTGCCAGCAGACACCTACAGGTTGGCTACACTGAAGCTTTCTTT.

This chain joins TRBV28 and TRBJ2-3; 7 nucleotides agree with TRBD1. This CDR3 region has 19 residues. CDR1 and CDR2 from the germline V gene are MDHEN and SYDVKM. With V trimmed by 6 bases and J by 1 base, 19 bases remained unmatched. The chain's CDR3 is CASSQRIPDRRSRTDTQYF. In DNA, the CDR3 is TGTGCCAGCAGCCAACGCATTCCGGACAGGCGATCTCGCACAGATACGCAGTATTTT.

This rearrangement joins TRBV5-4 to TRBJ2-5, with 15 bases aligning to TRBD2. CDR1 and CDR2 from the germline V gene are SGHNT and YYREEE (reference sequence). The CDR3 runs 17 residues. The ends lost 1 base at V and 5 bases at J; junction bases unmatched: 6. The CDR3 DNA sequence: TGTGCCAGCAGCTTGAGGGCCGGGACTAGCGGGAGGGAGACCCAGTACTTC. Translating it yields CASSLRAGTSGRETQYF.

The chain combines TRBV18 with TRBJ1-1; TRBD1 is a possible D gene (6 bases). Germline V gene data show CDR1 as KGHSH and CDR2 as LQKENI. This CDR3 region has 13 residues. V was clipped by 10 bases and J by 4 bases, with 16 bases between them. The CDR3 reads CATLQGYGTEAFF. The CDR3 DNA reads as TGTGCCACCTTACAGGGTTACGGCACTGAAGCTTTCTTT.

The V call is TRBV11-2, the J call TRBJ2-7; TRBD2 agrees at 13 bases. Trimming cost V 5 bases and J 2 bases; bases outside gene matches: 3. This CDR3 region has 15 residues. Per germline, CDR1 SGHAT and CDR2 FQNNGV. The CDR3 sequence is CASSTGLAGTYEQYF. Here the CDR3 DNA reads TGTGCCAGCAGCACGGGACTAGCGGGAACCTACGAGCAGTACTTC.

The chain couples TRBV9 to TRBJ2-3, with 7 positions matching TRBD2. The V and J ends lost 4 bases and 7 bases, in that order; junction bases with no gene match: 6. There are 13 residues in the CDR3. CDR1 and CDR2 (germline): SGDLS, YYNGEE. CDR3 DNA: TGTGCCAGCAGCTCCAGACTAGCTAATACGCAGTATTTT. The encoded protein is CASSSRLANTQYF.

Of note for this clone: The junction departs from germline at one end; a sequencing error may be responsible. The chain employs TRBV7-9 and TRBJ2-7; TRBD1 matches 7 bases. The CDR3 covers 11 residues. The V gene's germline CDR1 is SEHNR and CDR2 FQNEAQ (reference sequence). The CDR3, as DNA: TGTTCCAGTGGGGACAGATACGAGCAGTACTTC. It is translated as CSSGDRYEQYF.

CDR3 nucleotide sequence: TGTGCCAGCAGCTCACGGACAGGGGGCGAGGGCGAGACCCAGTACTTC. It codes for CASSSRTGGEGETQYF. The chain uses TRBV5-5 and TRBJ2-5; 11 bases fit TRBD1. The CDR3 covers 16 residues. CDR1 SGHKS and CDR2 YYEKEE come from the germline V gene (reference sequence). V was pared by 3 bases and J by 5 bases, with 9 bases of the junction left unmatched.

This sequence joins TRBV5-5 and TRBJ1-4; the match to TRBD1 covers 10 bases. The CDR3 is 16 amino acids. Germline V CDR1 and CDR2: SGHKS, YYEKEE (reference sequence). The J segment lost 8 bases and the V segment lost 4 bases, leaving 11 bases of the junction unmatched. The CDR3 region is CASSKGQGIGVEKLFF. The DNA for the CDR3 is TGTGCCAGCAGCAAGGGACAGGGGATCGGCGTGGAAAAACTGTTTTTT.

The chain combines TRBV27 with TRBJ2-5; perhaps TRBD2 as D (6 bases). The J call is uncertain, as TRBJ2-7 better fits the DNA end. CDR1 MNHEY and CDR2 SMNVEV come from the germline V gene (reference sequence). The CDR3 contains 14 residues. The CDR3 bases are TGTGCCAGCTGGTCGGACCGGAGGGCCTACGAGCAGTACTTC. Protein sequence: CASWSDRRAYEQYF.

The rearrangement uses TRBV5-6 and TRBJ1-1; no reliable D call. The V gene's germline CDR1 is SGHDT and CDR2 YYEEEE. The CDR3 contains 12 residues. Deletions cut 4 bases from V and 8 bases from J, with 12 bases between. CDR3 in DNA: TGTGCCAGCAGCCTCGGGATGATGGAAGCTTTCTTT. Protein sequence: CASSLGMMEAFF.

The chain combines TRBV27 with TRBJ2-1; 10 bases align to TRBD1. J gave up 10 bases and V 6 bases, and 9 bases lay outside the gene matches. The CDR3 extends over 14 amino acids. The germline V gene has CDR1 MNHEY and CDR2 SMNVEV (reference sequence). CDR3 sequence reads: CASSYYLTGGEQFF. The CDR3 DNA follows: TGTGCCAGCAGCTACTACTTGACAGGGGGCGAGCAGTTCTTC.

This sequence joins TRBV5-4 and TRBJ1-4; D may be TRBD1 (5 bases). Trimming took off 2 bases at V and 7 bases at J, with 12 bases between the two ends. The CDR3 runs 14 residues. CDR1 is SGHNT and CDR2 is YYREEE in the germline V gene (reference sequence). The chain's CDR3 is CASSFQGGREKLFF. CDR3 DNA sequence: TGTGCCAGCAGCTTCCAGGGAGGGCGTGAAAAACTGTTTTTT. The variable domain in full, completed from reference TRBV5-4 and TRBJ1-4, reads ETGVTQSPTHLIKTRGQQVTLRCSSQSGHNTVSWYQQALGQGPQFIFQYYREEENGRGNFPPRFSGLQFPNYSSELNVNALELDDSALYLCASSFQGGREKLFFGSGTQLSVL.

Regarding this clone: The junction differs from germline at one of its ends, possibly a read error. This sequence joins TRBV9 and TRBJ2-5; D unclear. Germline V gene data show CDR1 as SGDLS and CDR2 as YYNGEE. The length of the CDR3 is 14 residues. In DNA form, the CDR3 reads TGTGCCAGCAGCGTAGAGGCAGAACAAGAGGCCCAGTACTTC. Translating it yields CASSVEAEQEAQYF.

About this clone itself: At one end the junction does not follow the germline gene, possibly because of a read error. This CDR3 is also generated by other DNA sequences in the sample. The chain couples TRBV19 to TRBJ2-7, with D perhaps TRBD2 (6 bases). This CDR3 has 13 residues. The germline V gene has CDR1 LNHDA and CDR2 SQIVND (reference sequence). The CDR3 nucleotides are TGTGCCAGTAGTCAGCGGGCAGCCTACGAACAGTACTTC. Amino acids: CASSQRAAYEQYF.

The rearrangement links TRBV7-8 to TRBJ2-7, with 7 bases fitting TRBD1. Germline values: CDR1 SGHVS, CDR2 FQNEAQ. The CDR3 consists of 16 residues. V lost 3 bases to trimming and J lost 4 bases; unmatched junction nucleotides: 12. In DNA, the CDR3 is TGTGCCAGCAGCTTTCGGGTTAGGGGGCAGAGGTACGAGCAGTACTTC. It encodes CASSFRVRGQRYEQYF.

This clone was counted once. The chain couples TRBV5-1 to TRBJ2-2, with TRBD1 matching over 7 bases. The CDR3 spans 13 residues. Germline trimming cut 4 bases from V and 6 bases from J; bases unmatched to any gene: 3. The germline gives CDR1 SGHRS, CDR2 YFSETQ. The CDR3 is CASSVDRAGELFF. CDR3 nucleotide sequence: TGCGCCAGCAGCGTCGACAGGGCCGGGGAGCTGTTTTTT.

The rearrangement joins TRBV4-2 to TRBJ2-2; 8 positions match TRBD1. Looked up from germline, CDR1 is LGHNA and CDR2 is YNFKEQ. With V trimmed by 1 base and J by 3 bases, 4 bases remained unmatched. The CDR3 is made up of 16 amino acids. CDR3: CASSQGDRLDTGELFF. As DNA, the CDR3 is TGTGCCAGCAGCCAAGGGGACAGGTTAGACACCGGGGAGCTGTTTTTT.

The rearrangement joins TRBV29-1 to TRBJ2-3; 8 bases are a match to TRBD2. Trimming removed 7 bases from V and 11 bases from J; junction bases left unmatched: 5. Germline CDR1 SQVTM, CDR2 ANQGSEA. The CDR3 covers 10 residues. CDR3: CSGGGSGQYF. The CDR3 DNA sequence: TGCAGCGGCGGGGGGTCGGGGCAGTATTTT.